Shown below are 10 T cell receptor beta chains from a single sample sequenced in a study of Ad26.COV2.S vaccination and SARS-CoV-2 variants. The treatment denotes: roughly 19 received Ad26.COV2.S at low or high dose, single or two shots; about 5 received placebo; per-sample allocation not given. Day 63 after the first vaccine or placebo injection was the time point for sampling. Using immunoSEQ multiplex PCR, the repertoire was profiled, and TCRdb retains in-frame clones only, with some absent. Among fewer than 500,000 clones, roughly 87% were seen once, and the ten largest hold approximately 2.5%. The sequencing here drew on peripheral blood, taken in a trial of Ad26.COV2.S vaccine versus placebo. The receptors originated from a person between 18 and 65 years old who received the Ad26.COV2.S COVID-19 vaccine or a placebo.

This clone was seen just once. The CDR3 DNA reads TGTGCCAGTAAGGGTGGTTCTGGGGCCAACGTCCTGACTTTC. The encoded protein is CASKGGSGANVLTF. The rearrangement links TRBV19 to TRBJ2-6; the D is unclear. The germline V gene encodes CDR1 LNHDA and CDR2 SQIVND (reference sequence). The V and J ends lost 7 bases and 1 base respectively, with 8 bases between them. This CDR3 contains 14 residues.

This chain joins TRBV5-5 and TRBJ2-5; D call uncertain. V dropped 5 bases and J dropped 5 bases, with 13 bases sitting between them. Germline values: CDR1 SGHKS, CDR2 YYEKEE (reference sequence). The length of the CDR3 is 13 residues. DNA for the CDR3: TGTGCCAGCAGGGTCACTCGTGGGGAGACCCAGTACTTC. Translating it yields CASRVTRGETQYF. The full variable domain, in which reference TRBV5-5 and TRBJ2-5 provide the parts outside the CDR3, is DAGVTQSPTHLIKTRGQQVTLRCSPISGHKSVSWYQQVLGQGPQFIFQYYEKEERGRGNFPDRFSARQFPNYSSELNVNALLLGDSALYLCASRVTRGETQYFGPGTRLLVL.

The chain has TRBV5-1 and TRBJ2-1; tentatively, D is TRBD1 or TRBD2 (5 bases each). V lost 1 base and J 6 bases, leaving 17 bases between the germline ends. Germline V CDR1 and CDR2: SGHRS, YFSETQ. CDR3 length: 16 amino acids. CDR3 residues: CASSLFGASLGNEQFF. In DNA form, the CDR3 reads TGCGCCAGCAGCTTGTTCGGGGCGAGTTTGGGCAATGAGCAGTTCTTC.

The chain is built from TRBV5-5 and TRBJ2-7; 8 positions agree with TRBD1. CDR3 length equals 16 residues. From germline, CDR1 is SGHKS and CDR2 YYEKEE (reference sequence). The V and J ends lost 6 bases and 4 bases, in that order; junction bases with no gene match: 15. CDR3 bases: TGTGCCAGCACCCGGAGAGGTGGACAGGGTATTTACGAGCAGTACGTC. Protein sequence: CASTRRGGQGIYEQYV.

In this sample, this clone turned up once. The chain has TRBV11-2 and TRBJ2-7, with D maybe TRBD2 (6 bases). Germline V lookup: CDR1 SGHAT, CDR2 FQNNGV. This CDR3 contains 14 residues. V dropped 4 bases and J dropped 9 bases, with 19 bases sitting between them. The DNA for the CDR3 is TGTGCCAGCAGCTCAACGAGAGGGGTCGGGGGGCAGTACGTC. This sequence encodes CASSSTRGVGGQYV.

The CDR3 DNA reads as TGTGCCAGCAGCCAAGATTTCCGGGCTGAAAGCACCTTC. Translated, it gives CASSQDFRAESTF. This chain joins TRBV14 and TRBJ1-2; D is ambiguous. This CDR3 spans 13 amino acids. Per the germline V gene, CDR1 is SGHDN and CDR2 is FVKESK. The V end was cut by 0 bases, the J end by 13 bases, with 15 bases between.

The chain is built from TRBV6-5 and TRBJ2-1, with 8 positions matching TRBD1. V lost 5 bases to trimming and J lost 11 bases; unmatched junction nucleotides: 5. CDR1 and CDR2 from the germline V gene are MNHEY and SVGAGI. The length of the CDR3 is 12 residues. CDR3 residues: CASSPRQGKQFF. The DNA of the CDR3 is TGTGCCAGCAGTCCAAGACAGGGGAAGCAGTTCTTC.

This chain joins TRBV29-1 and TRBJ1-4; tentatively, D is TRBD1 (6 bases). V lost 7 bases and J 6 bases, leaving 15 bases between the germline ends. Germline V gene data show CDR1 as SQVTM and CDR2 as ANQGSEA. The CDR3 is 13 amino acids. CDR3 bases: TGCAGCGCCCTAGACAGGCCCTATGAAAAACTGTTTTTT. This sequence encodes CSALDRPYEKLFF.

V usage is TRBV7-2 and J usage is TRBJ2-1, with a weak D call TRBD2 (5 bases). Trimming stripped 3 bases from V and 2 bases from J, with 8 bases between. Germline CDR1 reads SGHTA; CDR2 reads FQGNSA. The CDR3 is 14 residues long. Here the CDR3 DNA reads TGTGCCAGCAGCTTCGGACTCCCCTACAATGAGCAGTTCTTC. Its translation: CASSFGLPYNEQFF.

This chain uses TRBV7-9 with TRBJ1-2; the match to TRBD1 covers 7 bases. The trim removed 5 bases at V and 8 bases at J, leaving 8 bases unmatched. This CDR3 is built from 13 residues. From germline, CDR1 is SEHNR and CDR2 FQNEAQ (reference sequence). The CDR3 spells CASSPGQAEGYTF. In DNA, the CDR3 is TGTGCCAGCAGCCCCGGACAGGCGGAGGGCTACACCTTC.